Below are 24 T cell receptor beta chains sequenced from a single sample in a study of patients and donors after allogeneic stem cell transplantation. Each CDR3 protein gets one entry after TCRdb re-called the RT-PCR reads with MiXCR. This sample has about 410,000 distinct CDR3 sequences; around 15% occur once, and the top ten carry around 7.2%. Material: blood, either unsorted or a sorted T cell fraction (not recorded which). All receptors come from a human donor who was either an allogeneic HSCT recipient or a stem cell or donor lymphocyte infusion donor (not recorded which). It is not recorded whose cells these are; they may come from a transplant donor.

This clonotype showed up many times. The rearrangement uses TRBV12-3 or TRBV12-4 and TRBJ2-6; TRBD2 matches 9 bases. The CDR3 covers 17 residues. J gave up 4 bases and V 5 bases, and 9 bases lay outside the gene matches. The CDR3 sequence: CASSGIGSGGGANVLTF. In DNA, the CDR3 is TGTGCCAGCAGTGGGATTGGTAGCGGGGGAGGGGCCAACGTCCTGACTTTC.

The gene calls are TRBV5-5 and TRBJ2-5, with 10 nucleotides matching TRBD2. The junction had 6 bases not matched to a gene; V was cut back by 0 bases and J by 4 bases. This CDR3 is built from 16 residues. Germline values: CDR1 SGHKS, CDR2 YYEKEE (reference sequence). The CDR3 loop reads CASSLDLAGAPETQYF. Here the CDR3 DNA reads TGTGCCAGCAGCTTGGACCTAGCGGGGGCCCCAGAGACCCAGTACTTC.

This clonotype was detected many times. The chain recombines TRBV4-3 with TRBJ1-1, with D tentatively TRBD1 (6 bases). V lost 3 bases to trimming and J lost 8 bases, with 16 bases between them. This CDR3 region has 14 residues. Looked up from germline, CDR1 is LGHNA and CDR2 is YSLEER. Here the CDR3 reads CASSQGWGAWEAFF. The CDR3 bases are TGCGCCAGCAGCCAGGGTTGGGGGGCATGGGAAGCTTTCTTT.

The gene calls are TRBV12-3 or TRBV12-4 and TRBJ2-3; D possibly corresponds to TRBD2 (6 bases). The length of the CDR3 is 14 residues. Trimming stripped 8 bases from V and 2 bases from J, with 14 bases between. The CDR3 sequence is CASGRTTPTDTQYF. CDR3 nucleotides: TGTGCCAGCGGGCGGACTACTCCCACAGATACGCAGTATTTT.

This clonotype has only a few counts. The chain is built from TRBV3-1 and TRBJ2-4; perhaps TRBD2 as D (6 bases). Germline CDR1 LGHDT, CDR2 YNNKEL (reference sequence). The CDR3 length is 16 residues. Trimming took off 0 bases at V and 3 bases at J, with 12 bases between the two ends. The CDR3 here is CASSQESGGVKNIQYF. In DNA, the CDR3 is TGTGCCAGCAGCCAAGAGTCCGGGGGAGTCAAAAACATTCAGTACTTC. Combining the CDR3 with reference TRBV3-1 and TRBJ2-4 gives the whole variable domain DTAVSQTPKYLVTQMGNDKSIKCEQNLGHDTMYWYKQDSKKFLKIMFSYNNKELIINETVPNRFSPKSPDKAHLNLHINSLELGDSAVYFCASSQESGGVKNIQYFGAGTRLSVL.

This clonotype was found a few times. The chain has TRBV6-1 and TRBJ2-1; 8 nucleotides align to TRBD2. Per the germline V gene, CDR1 is MNHNS and CDR2 is SASEGT. V gave up 5 bases and J gave up 10 bases; unmatched junction bases: 4. The CDR3 consists of 12 residues. CDR3 in amino acids: CASSPGGAEQFF. The CDR3 DNA is TGTGCCAGCAGTCCGGGGGGGGCAGAGCAGTTCTTC.

This rearrangement joins TRBV5-1 to TRBJ2-7, with D maybe TRBD1 (6 bases). The CDR3 has 19 residues. In germline, CDR1 is SGHRS, CDR2 YFSETQ. Trimming shortened V by 4 bases and J by 3 bases, and 29 bases separated the two germline ends. CDR3 sequence (DNA): TGCGCCAGCAGCACGCGAGGGACATTAAGCGGTGACCACTTCTACGAGCAGTACTTC. It encodes CASSTRGTLSGDHFYEQYF.

This clonotype was seen more than once but under ten times. The genes are TRBV20-1 and TRBJ2-1, with 8 nucleotides matching TRBD2. This CDR3 has 17 amino acids. Trimming cost V 3 bases and J 0 bases; bases outside gene matches: 10. Germline V CDR1 and CDR2: DFQATT, SNEGSKA (reference sequence). CDR3 nucleotides: TGCAGTGCTAGTTTTCGTCTCCGGGGGGGCTCCTACAATGAGCAGTTCTTC. Encoded protein: CSASFRLRGGSYNEQFF.

Many counts were recorded for this clonotype. The V gene is TRBV29-1, the J gene TRBJ1-4; D might be TRBD1 (6 bases). CDR1 and CDR2 (germline): SQVTM, ANQGSEA. CDR3 length: 15 amino acids. The germline V and J ends were trimmed by 4 bases and 0 bases, with 12 bases remaining between them. The CDR3 here is CSVGDTLATNEKLFF. DNA for the CDR3: TGCAGCGTTGGGGACACCCTTGCAACTAATGAAAAACTGTTTTTT.

Only a few counts were recorded for this clonotype. This rearrangement joins TRBV6-5 to TRBJ1-4; 9 positions agree with TRBD1. The germline V gene has CDR1 MNHEY and CDR2 SVGAGI. CDR3 length: 14 amino acids. V shed 2 bases and J 8 bases; nucleotides not matched to a gene: 3. CDR3 in DNA: TGTGCCAGCAGTTACGGACAGGGGATAGAAAAACTGTTTTTT. Its translation is CASSYGQGIEKLFF.

This chain joins TRBV12-3 or TRBV12-4 and TRBJ1-2; D is perhaps TRBD1 (5 bases). CDR3 length: 15 amino acids. Trimming took off 5 bases at V and 3 bases at J, with 16 bases between the two ends. The DNA for the CDR3 is TGTGCCAGCAGTCCCAGGGCGGATAACTACTATGGCTACACCTTC. Translation: CASSPRADNYYGYTF.

To note about this clonotype: Given a much more abundant clone one base away, this may be a read error. No conserved phenylalanine or tryptophan is present at the end of the CDR3, so a read error is the likely explanation. The CDR3 nucleotides read TGTGCCAGCAGGGGAGACCGGGGCCCTAATCAGCCCCAGCATTAT. This encodes CASRGDRGPNQPQHY. The chain recombines TRBV25-1 with TRBJ1-5, with a possible D match to TRBD1 (5 bases). Germline-derived CDR1 and CDR2 are MGHDK and SYGVNS. The CDR3 runs 15 residues. V lost 6 bases to trimming and J lost 4 bases, with 16 bases between them.

This chain links TRBV20-1 with TRBJ2-1, with TRBD2 as a possible D gene (5 bases). The germline V and J ends were trimmed by 2 bases and 4 bases, with 12 bases remaining between them. CDR1 DFQATT and CDR2 SNEGSKA come from the germline V gene (reference sequence). The CDR3 spans 14 residues. The CDR3, as DNA: TGCAGTGCTAGAAGGGCAACTAGTTACAATGAGCAGTTCTTC. As protein: CSARRATSYNEQFF.

This clonotype was detected many times. V is TRBV12-3 or TRBV12-4 and J is TRBJ1-5; the D gene is possibly TRBD1 (6 bases). The CDR3 consists of 16 residues. Trimming cost V 4 bases and J 0 bases, with 13 bases left between them. This CDR3 reads CASSSPRGHSNQPQHF. The CDR3 nucleotides read TGTGCCAGCAGTTCCCCACGGGGGCATAGCAATCAGCCCCAGCATTTT.

J is TRBJ2-3 and V is TRBV12-3 or TRBV12-4; D might be TRBD2 (5 bases). The CDR3 contains 15 residues. V lost 4 bases, J lost 0 bases, and 11 bases lay in between. The CDR3 protein is CASSSVAPSTDTQYF. CDR3 coding DNA: TGTGCCAGCAGTTCCGTAGCGCCGAGCACAGATACGCAGTATTTT.

V usage is TRBV5-1 and J usage is TRBJ2-6, with D perhaps matching TRBD1 (5 bases). The V end was cut by 5 bases, the J end by 2 bases, with 8 bases between. Germline V gene sequence: CDR1 SGHRS, CDR2 YFSETQ. The CDR3 covers 14 residues. The CDR3 reads CASSGAAGANVLTF. In nucleotides, the CDR3 is TGCGCCAGCAGTGGGGCGGCTGGGGCCAACGTCCTGACTTTC.

The chain employs TRBV7-3 and TRBJ2-3, with a possible D match to TRBD2 (6 bases). V was trimmed by 2 bases and J by 1 base, leaving 13 bases between them. The CDR3 spans 16 residues. CDR1 and CDR2 (germline): SGHTA, FQGTGA. This CDR3 is CASSLEGGSRTDTQYF. CDR3 sequence (DNA): TGTGCCAGCAGCTTAGAGGGAGGTTCGCGCACAGATACGCAGTATTTT.

The V and J genes are TRBV12-3 or TRBV12-4 and TRBJ2-1; TRBD1 matches 9 bases. CDR3 length equals 15 residues. V dropped 5 bases and J dropped 4; count of bases not matched to a gene: 6. The CDR3 DNA is TGTGCCAGCAGTCCCTGGGACAGGGTATACAATGAGCAGTTCTTC. It specifies CASSPWDRVYNEQFF.

The chain recombines TRBV20-1 with TRBJ2-5; D not certain. This CDR3 is built from 15 residues. Germline CDR1 is DFQATT and CDR2 is SNEGSKA (reference sequence). Trimming left V 0 bases short and J 5 bases short, with 16 bases between. DNA for the CDR3: TGCAGTGCTAGAGATATGTCGGACCCGGTGGAGACCCAGTACTTC. This encodes CSARDMSDPVETQYF.

The table lists this clonotype with a few counts. V gene TRBV7-2 combines with J gene TRBJ2-5; D perhaps matches TRBD1 (5 bases). The CDR3 length is 17 residues. CDR1 and CDR2 from the germline V gene are SGHTA and FQGNSA. Trimming took 0 bases from V and 2 from J, leaving 16 bases between them. For the CDR3, the DNA is TGTGCCAGCAGCTTAGCGCACGCAGGGTCGGTTCAAGAGACCCAGTACTTC. Translating it yields CASSLAHAGSVQETQYF.

The rearrangement links TRBV5-1 to TRBJ2-7; D not resolved. Trimming pared 1 base from V and 5 bases from J, leaving 16 bases between. Germline CDR1 and CDR2: SGHRS and YFSETQ. This CDR3 is built from 15 residues. The CDR3 sequence is CASSLKRHQLDEQYF. CDR3 DNA: TGCGCCAGCAGCTTGAAGAGGCACCAGTTGGACGAGCAGTACTTC.

This clonotype has a handful of counts. This chain links TRBV4-1 with TRBJ1-1; unclear D gene. Trimming left V 3 bases short and J 3 bases short, with 8 bases between. The CDR3 has 13 residues. Germline assignment: CDR1 MGHRA and CDR2 YSYEKL. CDR3 DNA sequence: TGCGCCAGCAGCCAGGAGGTGGACACTGAAGCTTTCTTT. Its translation: CASSQEVDTEAFF.

This clonotype was observed at least ten times. The chain recombines TRBV3-1 with TRBJ1-1, with a possible D match to TRBD1 (6 bases). The CDR3 has 14 amino acids. Deletions cut 1 base from V and 1 base from J, with 7 bases between. Germline values: CDR1 LGHDT, CDR2 YNNKEL (reference sequence). CDR3 DNA: TGTGCCAGCAGCCAAGTACAGGGGAACACTGAAGCTTTCTTT. As protein: CASSQVQGNTEAFF.

This clonotype was seen at least ten times. V usage is TRBV24-1 and J usage is TRBJ1-2; D might be TRBD1 (6 bases). Per the germline V gene, CDR1 is KGHDR and CDR2 is SFDVKD. This CDR3 region has 13 residues. The V and J ends lost 5 bases and 6 bases respectively, with 12 bases between them. DNA of the CDR3: TGTGCCACCAGTGCGTCAGGGGCGGATGGCTACACCTTC. As protein: CATSASGADGYTF.